These T cell receptor beta chains were read from a single sample in a study of T cells in Graves' hyperthyroidism and ophthalmopathy. TCRdb called the multiplex PCR reads again in MiXCR, with one record for every CDR3 protein. The table lists 300,000 to 350,000 distinct CDR3 sequences, 18% of them singletons. Sequenced sample: blood. The source of these receptors is a woman in her forties or fifties with Graves' hyperthyroidism. Each CDR3 is given with its conserved first and last residue. A D gene is named only where the DNA matches it firmly. Clone size, where shown, is once, few, many, or a class for clones that have expanded.

>TRBV27|NA|few|TRBJ2-1
CASSLRGTPYNEQFF
TGTGCCAGCAGTTTACGAGGGACTCCCTACAATGAGCAGTTCTTC
>TRBV12-3/TRBV12-4|NA|once|TRBJ2-1
CASSFRADYQETQFF
TGTGCCAGCAGTTTCAGGGCTGACTACCAAGAGACCCAGTTCTTC
>TRBV11-2|NA|many|TRBJ1-2
CASSRGDQDGYTF
TGTGCCAGCAGCCGGGGGGATCAAGACGGCTACACCTTC
>TRBV2|NA|many|TRBJ1-1
CASKGDWRNTEAFF
TGTGCCAGCAAAGGGGACTGGCGAAACACTGAAGCTTTCTTT
>TRBV16|NA|few|TRBJ1-6
CASSRNTAYNSPLHF
TGTGCCAGCAGCCGGAATACGGCCTATAATTCACCCCTCCACTTT
>TRBV10-3|TRBD1|NA|TRBJ2-1
CAISPGQGTNEQFF
TGTGCCATCAGTCCGGGACAGGGGACGAATGAGCAGTTCTTC
>TRBV7-6|TRBD2|few|TRBJ2-3
CASSLDPHTSGGAGDTQYF
TGTGCCAGCAGCTTAGACCCCCACACTAGCGGGGGGGCGGGGGATACGCAGTATTTT
>TRBV7-9|TRBD2|few|TRBJ2-1
CASSLVGLAGGGNEQFF
TGTGCCAGCAGCTTAGTCGGACTAGCGGGAGGAGGAAATGAGCAGTTCTTC
>TRBV20-1|TRBD1|few|TRBJ1-6
CSAFQGAGDSPLHF
TGCAGTGCTTTCCAGGGGGCAGGGGATTCACCCCTCCACTTT
>TRBV24-1|TRBD1|NA|TRBJ2-2
CATSDSAGDRSGGELFF
TGTGCCACCAGTGATTCCGCCGGGGACAGGTCGGGCGGGGAGCTGTTTTTT
>TRBV24-1|NA|NA|TRBJ1-2
CATSDDSYGYTF
TGTGCCACCAGTGACGACAGCTATGGCTACACCTTC
>TRBV18|TRBD1|many|TRBJ1-4
CASSPDRDNEKLFF
TGTGCCAGCTCACCGGACAGGGACAATGAAAAACTGTTTTTT
>TRBV3-1|NA|NA|TRBJ2-1
CASSQGTGAEYNEQFF
TGTGCCAGCAGCCAAGGTACGGGAGCGGAGTACAATGAGCAGTTCTTC
>TRBV9|TRBD2|NA|TRBJ2-5
CASSVSGGAGETQYF
TGTGCCAGCAGCGTAAGCGGGGGGGCGGGGGAGACCCAGTACTTC
>TRBV18|NA|many|TRBJ2-2
CASSPQGTGELFF
TGTGCCAGCTCACCACAGGGTACCGGGGAGCTGTTTTTT
>TRBV2|NA|few|TRBJ2-1
CASSDSGLYNEQFF
TGTGCCAGCAGTGACTCTGGGCTCTACAATGAGCAGTTCTTC
>TRBV5-1|NA|many|TRBJ2-1
CASSLDGGGRMGNEQFF
TGCGCCAGCAGCTTGGATGGGGGCGGACGGATGGGCAATGAGCAGTTCTTC